Listed here is a single T cell receptor (beta chain). Its antigen is not identified. This entry is derived from a study of molecular identifiers for immune sequencing clone quantification. Regarding the study as a whole: Barcode collisions between identical TCR molecules could shrink estimates of highly expanded clone sizes.

This CDR3 comprises 16 residues. V gave up 5 bases and J gave up 0 bases; unmatched junction bases: 7. Germline lookup yields CDR1 SGHVS and CDR2 FQNEAQ. Bulk TCR library preparation followed previously described methods with listed TCR primers. TCRdb redid the calling of the PCR reads with MiXCR, one entry per CDR3 protein. The table includes about 320,000 distinct CDR3 sequences, 24% detected once. The sample was naive CD8+ T cells from blood, with Jurkat cell RNA spiked in. Subset described: FACS-sorted CD8+CD4-CCR7+CD45RA+ naive T cells. The receptor's source is a human donor in good health. Some libraries in this study had Jurkat cell RNA spiked in. The J gene is TRBJ1-5, the V gene TRBV7-8, with 7 nucleotides matching TRBD1. The CDR3 DNA reads as TGTGCCAGCAGCAACCAGGGGGGGTATAGCAATCAGCCCCAGCATTTT. As protein: CASSNQGGYSNQPQHF.